Presented here are 9 T cell receptor beta chains from one specimen sequenced in a study of CD8 T cells in Susac syndrome. RNA, at about 0.45 to 1 ug, was reverse transcribed with random hexamers. TCRdb fed the immunoSEQ multiplex PCR reads into MiXCR, producing one record per CDR3 protein. Here the sample spans about 240,000 distinct CDR3 sequences, about 95% being singletons. Sequences were obtained from CD4+ T cells from PBMCs. These receptors were taken from a human donor with Susac syndrome.

The rearrangement uses TRBV4-1 and TRBJ2-2; D remains unclear. V lost 0 bases to trimming and J lost 1 base, with 12 bases between them. Germline CDR1 and CDR2: MGHRA and YSYEKL. This CDR3 region has 17 residues. The CDR3 spells CASSQDRWSGNTGELFF. Written as DNA, the CDR3 is TGCGCCAGCAGCCAAGATAGGTGGTCAGGGAACACCGGGGAGCTGTTTTTT.

The V and J genes are TRBV12-3 or TRBV12-4 and TRBJ1-1, with 7 positions matching TRBD1. J lost 7 bases, V lost 2 bases, and 4 bases had no gene match. The CDR3 length is 13 residues. The CDR3 loop reads CASSLQGVGEAFF. The CDR3 DNA sequence: TGTGCCAGCAGTTTACAGGGGGTCGGTGAAGCTTTCTTT.

The chain couples TRBV7-8 to TRBJ2-1; D may correspond to TRBD1 or TRBD2 (6 bases each). Trimming shortened V by 4 bases and J by 4 bases, and 23 bases separated the two germline ends. Germline V gene lookup returns CDR1 SGHVS and CDR2 FQNEAQ. The CDR3 runs to 18 residues. CDR3 sequence reads: CASSSGAAGGTSYNEQFF. The CDR3 DNA sequence: TGTGCCAGCAGCTCAGGGGCTGCCGGCGGGACAAGTTACAATGAGCAGTTCTTC. Looking up the rest from reference TRBV7-8 and TRBJ2-1 gives the full variable domain: GAGVSQSPRYKVAKRGQDVALRCDPISGHVSLFWYQQALGQGPEFLTYFQNEAQLDKSGLPSDRFFAERPEGSVSTLKIQRTQQEDSAVYLCASSSGAAGGTSYNEQFFGPGTRLTVL.

This clonotype was recorded once. J is TRBJ1-5 and V is TRBV18, with 9 bases lining up with TRBD1. Per the germline V gene, CDR1 is KGHSH and CDR2 is LQKENI. The CDR3 spans 16 residues. The trim removed 1 base at V and 16 bases at J, leaving 17 bases unmatched. CDR3 in DNA: TGTGCCAGCTCACCACTTGAGGGGACAGGGACGTCCGAGGTCCATTTT. It specifies CASSPLEGTGTSEVHF. The complete variable domain, with remaining parts taken from reference TRBV18 and TRBJ1-5, reads NAGVMQNPRHLVRRRGQEARLRCSPMKGHSHVYWYRQLPEEGLKFMVYLQKENIIDESGMPKERFSAEFPKEGPSILRIQQVVRGDSAAYFCASSPLEGTGTSEVHFGDGTRLSIL.

This chain uses TRBV12-3 or TRBV12-4 with TRBJ2-7; 8 bases fit TRBD2. This CDR3 is built from 14 residues. V was clipped by 5 bases and J by 3 bases; unmatched bases: 6. CDR3 in amino acids: CASSISGKGYEQYF. CDR3 nucleotide sequence: TGTGCCAGCAGTATTAGCGGGAAAGGCTACGAGCAGTACTTC.

This chain connects TRBV28 to TRBJ2-6, with D tentatively TRBD1 (6 bases). Between the trimmed V and J ends, which lost 6 bases and 4 bases, there was a span of 13 bases. Germline V gene lookup returns CDR1 MDHEN and CDR2 SYDVKM. The length of the CDR3 is 15 residues. The CDR3, as DNA: TGTGCCAGCAGGTCTACAGGGTACGGGGCCAACGTCCTGACTTTC. Protein: CASRSTGYGANVLTF.

The chain is built from TRBV29-1 and TRBJ1-1; tentatively, D is TRBD1 (6 bases). The CDR3 extends over 16 amino acids. V gave up 4 bases and J gave up 0 bases, with 18 bases separating them. Germline V CDR1 and CDR2: SQVTM, ANQGSEA. CDR3 in DNA: TGCAGCGTTGTATTGGGGGGCAGGGCTATGAACACTGAAGCTTTCTTT. It translates to CSVVLGGRAMNTEAFF.

The chain has TRBV29-1 and TRBJ2-1; 9 bases fit TRBD2. The junction had 7 bases not matched to a gene; V was cut back by 5 bases and J by 5 bases. This CDR3 region has 14 residues. Germline V CDR1 and CDR2: SQVTM, ANQGSEA. The CDR3 region is CSVPTSGKNNEQFF. DNA of the CDR3: TGCAGCGTTCCGACTAGCGGAAAAAACAATGAGCAGTTCTTC.

The chain links TRBV5-1 to TRBJ2-1; 10 bases are shared with TRBD2. CDR1 and CDR2 from the germline V gene are SGHRS and YFSETQ. The CDR3 sequence is 17 residues long. J was trimmed by 8 bases and V by 2 bases; bases with no gene match: 13. CDR3 nucleotide sequence: TGCGCCAGCAGCTTTCTTCTAGCGGGAGTAGGAGAGGATGAGCAGTTCTTC. Protein sequence: CASSFLLAGVGEDEQFF.